One sample yielded the 24 T cell receptor beta chains listed below, sequenced in a study of cytomegalovirus exposure and HLA in healthy donors (dated by TCRdb to about 2017). Preparation of the library involved the immunoSEQ multiplex PCR assay. For the multiplex PCR, a mixture combining 60 forward primers for TCR Vbeta segments and 13 reverse primers for TCR Jbeta segments was used. Imported from immuneACCESS, the table was reduced by TCRdb to in-frame sequences with V and J called. These copies leave out some clones; in studies compared against another copy, an unresolved V gene accounts for under half, and the cause of the remainder is not known. This sample has approximately 190,000 clones in its table, and approximately 84% of those were observed once. The ten largest account for about 2.4% of the sample. Sequencing was performed on PBMCs. These TCRs come from a woman aged 45-65 years in good health and CMV-seropositive.

Concerning this clone itself: Additional DNA sequences in this sample encode the identical CDR3. This chain links TRBV19 with TRBJ2-5; the match to TRBD1 covers 11 bases. V dropped 1 base and J dropped 1; count of bases not matched to a gene: 2. CDR3 length: 16 amino acids. The V gene's germline CDR1 is LNHDA and CDR2 SQIVND (reference sequence). The CDR3 here is CASSIGDRGGQETQYF. The CDR3 DNA sequence: TGTGCCAGTAGTATAGGGGACAGGGGGGGCCAAGAGACCCAGTACTTC.

The rearrangement joins TRBV28 to TRBJ1-2, with 9 bases identical to TRBD1. CDR3 size: 14 residues. Losses at the gene ends were 6 bases for V and 8 bases for J; bases not matched to a gene: 10. The germline gives CDR1 MDHEN, CDR2 SYDVKM. The CDR3 reads CASRPNGQGLGYTF. CDR3 nucleotide sequence: TGTGCCAGCAGACCAAATGGACAGGGGTTGGGCTACACCTTC.

This clone showed up just a few times. CDR3 DNA: TGTGCCAGCAGCCCCGCAGGGTGGGAAAAACTGTTTTTT. Translated: CASSPAGWEKLFF. The rearrangement uses TRBV7-9 and TRBJ1-4, with a tentative D call TRBD1 (5 bases). This CDR3 region has 13 residues. Between the trimmed V and J ends, which lost 5 bases and 8 bases, there was a span of 12 bases. Looked up from germline, CDR1 is SEHNR and CDR2 is FQNEAQ (reference sequence).

The genes are TRBV28 and TRBJ1-2; D is uncertain. V shed 6 bases and J shed 4 bases, with 3 bases lying between them. CDR1 and CDR2 (germline): MDHEN, SYDVKM. The length of the CDR3 is 10 residues. DNA of the CDR3: TGTGCCAGCAGCTCCTATGGCTACACCTTC. Translating gives CASSSYGYTF.

V gene TRBV7-3 combines with J gene TRBJ2-2; D gene ambiguous. The length of the CDR3 is 15 residues. Germline values: CDR1 SGHTA, CDR2 FQGTGA. Trimming removed 3 bases at V and 0 bases at J, with 8 bases between. This CDR3 reads CASSFEAANTGELFF. The CDR3 coding sequence is TGTGCCAGCAGCTTCGAGGCTGCGAACACCGGGGAGCTGTTTTTT.

The chain couples TRBV6-5 to TRBJ2-1, with D possibly TRBD1 on 6 matching bases. The CDR3 covers 15 residues. From germline, CDR1 is MNHEY and CDR2 SVGAGI. V shed 7 bases and J shed 8 bases, with 21 bases lying between them. The CDR3 region has the DNA TGTGCCAGCAATCGAGAGGGCAGGGGAGTATATGAGCAGTTCTTC. Protein product: CASNREGRGVYEQFF.

This clone was recorded only once. This rearrangement joins TRBV5-1 to TRBJ1-6; TRBD1 agrees at 10 bases. The ends lost 4 bases at V and 11 bases at J; junction bases unmatched: 6. The CDR3 is 14 residues long. Germline V CDR1 and CDR2: SGHRS, YFSETQ. The DNA of the CDR3 is TGCGCCAGCAGCGGGACAGGGGAGGCGGCACCCCTCCACTTT. Translating gives CASSGTGEAAPLHF.

The chain recombines TRBV5-1 with TRBJ2-3; 7 bases are shared with TRBD2. Per germline, CDR1 SGHRS and CDR2 YFSETQ. This CDR3 has 14 amino acids. V shed 2 bases, J shed 1 base, and the junction held 1 base outside the gene matches. This CDR3 is CASSFTSGTDTQYF. The CDR3 coding sequence is TGCGCCAGCAGCTTCACTAGCGGCACAGATACGCAGTATTTT.

This clone was detected only once. The rearrangement uses TRBV9 and TRBJ1-5; 9 nucleotides align to TRBD1. Per germline, CDR1 SGDLS and CDR2 YYNGEE. V shed 3 bases, J shed 0 bases, and the junction held 7 bases outside the gene matches. The CDR3 runs to 17 residues. The DNA for the CDR3 is TGTGCCAGCAGCGGCAGGACAGGGGCTTATAGCAATCAGCCCCAGCATTTT. Its protein product is CASSGRTGAYSNQPQHF. Drawing the rest from reference TRBV9 and TRBJ1-5, the complete variable domain is DSGVTQTPKHLITATGQRVTLRCSPRSGDLSVYWYQQSLDQGLQFLIQYYNGEERAKGNILERFSAQQFPDLHSELNLSSLELGDSALYFCASSGRTGAYSNQPQHFGDGTRLSIL.

The V and J genes are TRBV5-1 and TRBJ2-2; TRBD1 is a possible D gene (6 bases). V lost 4 bases to trimming and J lost 2 bases, with 9 bases between them. CDR3 length: 14 amino acids. Germline assignment: CDR1 SGHRS and CDR2 YFSETQ. The CDR3 spells CASSKDSNTGELFF. The CDR3 DNA reads as TGCGCCAGCAGCAAGGACAGTAACACCGGGGAGCTGTTTTTT. Drawing the rest from reference TRBV5-1 and TRBJ2-2, the complete variable domain is KAGVTQTPRYLIKTRGQQVTLSCSPISGHRSVSWYQQTPGQGLQFLFEYFSETQRNKGNFPGRFSGRQFSNSRSEMNVSTLELGDSALYLCASSKDSNTGELFFGEGSRLTVL.

V and J are TRBV9 and TRBJ2-2; 8 bases fit TRBD2. The CDR3 loop spans 14 amino acids. Germline V gene data show CDR1 as SGDLS and CDR2 as YYNGEE. Trimming cost V 4 bases and J 6 bases; bases outside gene matches: 5. In DNA, the CDR3 is TGTGCCAGCAGCCCCCGGGGGGGGGCCGGGGAGCTGTTTTTT. Translation gives CASSPRGGAGELFF.

In its sample, this clone was seen a few times. The J gene is TRBJ2-7, the V gene TRBV6-5; TRBD1 matches 8 bases. The CDR3 totals 15 residues. J lost 8 bases, V lost 0 bases, and 9 bases had no gene match. Per the germline V gene, CDR1 is MNHEY and CDR2 is SVGAGI. The CDR3 is CASSYSGQGAFQQYF. Here the CDR3 DNA reads TGTGCCAGCAGTTACTCTGGGCAGGGGGCGTTTCAGCAGTACTTC.

The chain is built from TRBV11-2 and TRBJ2-7; D is ambiguous. Germline CDR1 and CDR2: SGHAT and FQNNGV. The V and J ends lost 5 bases and 9 bases respectively, with 11 bases between them. The CDR3 is made up of 11 amino acids. The DNA of the CDR3 is TGTGCCAGCAGCACTGCACGCGGGCAGTACTTC. Amino acids: CASSTARGQYF.

The rearrangement uses TRBV6-6 and TRBJ2-1; D is unresolved. Germline V gene lookup returns CDR1 MNHNY and CDR2 SVGAGI (reference sequence). The CDR3 is 12 residues long. Trimming left V 7 bases short and J 10 bases short, with 14 bases between. The CDR3 loop reads CASTPLGVEQFF. The CDR3 DNA reads TGTGCCAGCACCCCTTTGGGCGTGGAGCAGTTCTTC.

The CDR3 here is CASSYWDTDMNTEAFF. The CDR3 region has the DNA TGTGCCAGCAGTTACTGGGACACGGATATGAACACTGAAGCTTTCTTT. This chain joins TRBV6-5 and TRBJ1-1; the D gene is possibly TRBD1 (6 bases). Germline V gene data show CDR1 as MNHEY and CDR2 as SVGAGI. V was pared by 1 base and J by 0 bases, with 12 bases between. This CDR3 spans 16 amino acids.

This chain links TRBV21-1 with TRBJ1-5. TRBV21-1 corresponds to a pseudogene. The CDR3 covers 17 residues. CDR3 residues: CASSKLKAGGGNQPQHF. The CDR3 region has the DNA TGTGCCAGCAGCAAACTTAAAGCTGGCGGGGGCAATCAGCCCCAGCATTTT.

Only one count was recorded for this clone. The CDR3: CASSPLGSGEKLFF. The CDR3, as DNA: TGTGCCAGCAGTCCCCTGGGTTCAGGTGAAAAACTGTTTTTT. This chain joins TRBV6-5 and TRBJ1-4; D unresolved. The CDR3 extends over 14 amino acids. Per the germline V gene, CDR1 is MNHEY and CDR2 is SVGAGI. Between the trimmed V and J ends, which lost 5 bases and 7 bases, there was a span of 14 bases.

V gene TRBV7-2 combines with J gene TRBJ2-3, with 13 bases matching TRBD2. The V gene's germline CDR1 is SGHTA and CDR2 FQGNSA. With 4 bases clipped from V and 3 bases from J, the junction kept 4 bases outside the gene matches. The length of the CDR3 is 16 residues. The CDR3: CASSSGLAGETDTQYF. The CDR3 bases are TGTGCCAGCAGCTCCGGACTAGCGGGGGAGACAGATACGCAGTATTTT.

This chain links TRBV19 with TRBJ1-1; possibly TRBD1 for D (6 bases). CDR1 is LNHDA and CDR2 is SQIVND in the germline V gene (reference sequence). V dropped 5 bases and J dropped 1 base, with 11 bases sitting between them. This CDR3 comprises 14 residues. The CDR3 nucleotides are TGTGCCAGTAGTGGACAGCGTGGGAACACTGAAGCTTTCTTT. Translated, it gives CASSGQRGNTEAFF.

The J gene is TRBJ2-2, the V gene TRBV5-1, with 9 bases matching TRBD1. Trimming took 0 bases from V and 7 from J; bases not matched to a gene: 10. Looked up from germline, CDR1 is SGHRS and CDR2 is YFSETQ. This CDR3 has 17 residues. The CDR3 here is CASSLVGQGLSGGELFF. CDR3 DNA sequence: TGCGCCAGCAGCTTGGTGGGACAGGGTTTAAGCGGCGGGGAGCTGTTTTTT.

The chain recombines TRBV19 with TRBJ1-4; no clear D. Germline V CDR1 and CDR2: LNHDA, SQIVND (reference sequence). V lost 4 bases to trimming and J lost 8 bases, with 5 bases between them. The CDR3 length is 11 residues. The CDR3 protein is CASSTTEKLFF. CDR3 DNA: TGTGCCAGTAGTACGACAGAAAAACTGTTTTTT.

The chain is built from TRBV6-6 and TRBJ1-1, with D possibly TRBD1 on 5 matching bases. The CDR3 spans 13 residues. CDR1 is MNHNY and CDR2 is SVGAGI in the germline V gene (reference sequence). The V gene lost 5 bases and the J gene lost 1 base, with 8 bases spanning the gap. The CDR3 spells CASSLTGNTEAFF. The CDR3, as DNA: TGTGCCAGCAGTCTTACAGGGAACACTGAAGCTTTCTTT.

V is TRBV25-1 and J is TRBJ1-4, with 7 nucleotides matching TRBD1. The CDR3 spans 14 residues. Germline assignment: CDR1 MGHDK and CDR2 SYGVNS. V dropped 3 bases and J dropped 6; count of bases not matched to a gene: 4. The CDR3, as DNA: TGTGCCAGCAGTGACCGAGGGACAGATGAAAAACTGTTTTTT. This codes for CASSDRGTDEKLFF.

The chain carries TRBV19 and TRBJ2-1, with 11 bases fitting TRBD2. V was clipped by 5 bases and J by 6 bases; unmatched bases: 9. The CDR3 spans 16 residues. Germline CDR1 reads LNHDA; CDR2 reads SQIVND (reference sequence). CDR3 sequence (DNA): TGTGCCAGTAGTCCAGATCTAGCGGGGGGCCTCAATGAGCAGTTCTTC. It codes for CASSPDLAGGLNEQFF.